The 4 T cell receptor beta chains below were found in one sample sequenced in a study of T cell responses to AZD1222 COVID-19 vaccine (dated by TCRdb to the early 2020s). Libraries came from the immunoSEQ multiplex PCR assay. As stored in TCRdb, this immuneACCESS dataset retains in-frame rearrangements with V and J assigned. A fraction of the clones does not appear; measured against another copy, unresolved V genes explain less than half of the discrepancy, and the remainder lacks a known reason. This sample is represented by approximately 120,000 clones; roughly 86% of them were singletons. The top ten constitute 9.5% to 15% of the sample. The intended sense of this specimen's time point label: baseline before first vaccination. This sample's treatment or condition label indicates: meningococcal conjugate vaccine given as trial control. This material consisted of peripheral blood, taken on day 0 of MenACWY control vaccination. These receptor sequences come from an adult in good health.

This chain links TRBV18 with TRBJ2-7; D is perhaps TRBD2 (6 bases). Trimming stripped 2 bases from V and 2 bases from J, with 10 bases between. CDR1 and CDR2 from the germline V gene are KGHSH and LQKENI. The CDR3 is made up of 14 amino acids. Written as DNA, the CDR3 is TGTGCCAGCTCACCAGGGGGGAGTACCTACGAGCAGTACTTC. Protein: CASSPGGSTYEQYF.

This chain's CDR3 is CASSMTGGNGELFF. The CDR3 DNA sequence: TGTGCCAGTAGTATGACAGGAGGGAACGGGGAGCTGTTTTTT. The chain is built from TRBV19 and TRBJ2-2; D tentatively fits TRBD1 or TRBD2 (6 bases each). Germline V gene sequence: CDR1 LNHDA, CDR2 SQIVND (reference sequence). The CDR3 sequence is 14 residues long. V was clipped by 3 bases and J by 7 bases, with 12 bases between them.

The gene calls are TRBV6-2 or TRBV6-3 and TRBJ1-5, with D possibly TRBD1 on 6 matching bases. The CDR3 runs to 19 residues. Trimming removed 2 bases at V and 0 bases at J, with 20 bases between. Germline assignment: CDR1 MNHEY and CDR2 SVGEGT. DNA of the CDR3: TGTGCCAGCAGTTACCCCGAAGGGGGAACCCTGGATAGCAATCAGCCCCAGCATTTT. This gives the protein CASSYPEGGTLDSNQPQHF.

The CDR3 loop reads CASSDMRGPSYF. For the CDR3, the DNA is TGTGCCAGCAGCGACATGAGGGGGCCGTCCTATTTT. The chain employs TRBV7-9 and TRBJ1-3; 7 nucleotides align to TRBD1. Germline trimming cut 5 bases from V and 16 bases from J; bases unmatched to any gene: 11. The CDR3 runs to 12 residues. In germline, CDR1 is SEHNR, CDR2 FQNEAQ (reference sequence).